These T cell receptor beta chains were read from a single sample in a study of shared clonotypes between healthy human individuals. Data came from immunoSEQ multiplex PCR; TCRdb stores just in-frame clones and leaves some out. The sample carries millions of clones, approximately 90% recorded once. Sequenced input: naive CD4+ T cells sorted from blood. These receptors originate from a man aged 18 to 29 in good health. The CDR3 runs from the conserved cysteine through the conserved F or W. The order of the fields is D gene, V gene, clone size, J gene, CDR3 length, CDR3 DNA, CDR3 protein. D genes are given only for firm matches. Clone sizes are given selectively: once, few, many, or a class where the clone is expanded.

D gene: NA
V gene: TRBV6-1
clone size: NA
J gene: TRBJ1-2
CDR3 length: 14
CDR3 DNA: TGTGCCAGCAGCCCGAAGTGGGGGAACTATGGCTACACCTTC
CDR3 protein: CASSPKWGNYGYTF

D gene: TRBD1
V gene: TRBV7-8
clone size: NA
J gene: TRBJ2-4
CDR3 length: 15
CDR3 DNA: TGTGCCAGCAGCAACCGGGACAGTGGGGGTGACATTCAGTACTTC
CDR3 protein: CASSNRDSGGDIQYF

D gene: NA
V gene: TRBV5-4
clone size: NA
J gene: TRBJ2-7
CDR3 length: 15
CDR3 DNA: TGTGCCAGCAGCGGACAAGGGACGGACGGACTCGAGCAGTACTTC
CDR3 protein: CASSGQGTDGLEQYF

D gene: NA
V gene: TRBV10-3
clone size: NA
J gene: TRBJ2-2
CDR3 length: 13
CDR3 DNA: TGTGCCATCAACGCCGGGTTCACCGGGGAGCTGTTTTTT
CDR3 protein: CAINAGFTGELFF

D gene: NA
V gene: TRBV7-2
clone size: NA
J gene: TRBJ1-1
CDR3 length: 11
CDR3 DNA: TGTGCCAGCAGCGGGGGGGGACGGGCTTTCTTT
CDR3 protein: CASSGGGRAFF

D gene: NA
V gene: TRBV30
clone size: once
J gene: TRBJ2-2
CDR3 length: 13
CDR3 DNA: TGTGCCTGGAATTTAAAGGGGTCCGGGGAGCTGTTTTTT
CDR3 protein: CAWNLKGSGELFF

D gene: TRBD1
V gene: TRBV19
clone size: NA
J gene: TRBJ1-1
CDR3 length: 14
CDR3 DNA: TGTGCCAGTAAAGGGACAGGGCTGAACACTGAAGCTTTCTTT
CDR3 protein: CASKGTGLNTEAFF

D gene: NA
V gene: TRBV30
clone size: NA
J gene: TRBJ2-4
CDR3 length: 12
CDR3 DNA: TGTGCCTGGAGTGCGGAGCGGGCCATTCAGTACTTC
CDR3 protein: CAWSAERAIQYF

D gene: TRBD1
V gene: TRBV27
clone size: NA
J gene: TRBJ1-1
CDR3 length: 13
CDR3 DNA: TGTGCCAGCAGTCCCGGGACAGGCACTGAAGCTTTCTTT
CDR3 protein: CASSPGTGTEAFF

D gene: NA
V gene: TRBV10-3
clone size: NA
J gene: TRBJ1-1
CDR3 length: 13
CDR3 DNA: TGTGCCATCCGTGAGGGGGATAGGGCTGAAGCTTTCTTT
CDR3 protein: CAIREGDRAEAFF

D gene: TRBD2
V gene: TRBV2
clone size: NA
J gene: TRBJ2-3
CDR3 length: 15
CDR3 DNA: TGTGCCAGCAGTGAACTAGCGGGGGGAATGGATACGCAGTATTTT
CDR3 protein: CASSELAGGMDTQYF

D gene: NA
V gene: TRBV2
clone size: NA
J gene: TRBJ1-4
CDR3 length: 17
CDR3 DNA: TGTGCCAGCAGTGAAAATAGGAGAGGAATAACTAATGAAAAACTGTTTTTT
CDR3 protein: CASSENRRGITNEKLFF

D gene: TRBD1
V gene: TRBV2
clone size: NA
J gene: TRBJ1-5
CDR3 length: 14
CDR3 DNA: TGTGCCAGCAGGGGGACAGGTAGCAATCAGCCCCAGCATTTT
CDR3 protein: CASRGTGSNQPQHF

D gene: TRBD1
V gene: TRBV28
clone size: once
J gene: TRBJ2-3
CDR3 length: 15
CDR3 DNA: TGTGCCAGCAGTTCAAACAGGGGGAAAACAGATACGCAGTATTTT
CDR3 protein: CASSSNRGKTDTQYF

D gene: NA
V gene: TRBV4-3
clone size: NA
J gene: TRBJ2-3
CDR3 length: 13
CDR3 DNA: TGCGCCAGCAGCCTTCGAGTTGAGGATACGCAGTATTTT
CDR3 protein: CASSLRVEDTQYF

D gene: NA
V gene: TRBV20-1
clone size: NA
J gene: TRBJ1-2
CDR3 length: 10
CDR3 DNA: TGCAGTGCTGCTACAGATGGCTACACCTTC
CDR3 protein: CSAATDGYTF

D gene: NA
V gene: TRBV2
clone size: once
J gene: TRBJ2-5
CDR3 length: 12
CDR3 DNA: TGTGCCACCCGAGGAGGGGGAGAGACCCAGTACTTC
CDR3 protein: CATRGGGETQYF

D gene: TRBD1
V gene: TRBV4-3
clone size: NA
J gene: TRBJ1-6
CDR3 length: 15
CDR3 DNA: TGCGCCAGCAGCCAGGAGGGGACAGGGGAATTGGCCCTCCACTTT
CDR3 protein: CASSQEGTGELALHF

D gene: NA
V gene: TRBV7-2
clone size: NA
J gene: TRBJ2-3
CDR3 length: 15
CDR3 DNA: TGTGCCAGCTTAAAAGGGGGGACACGGGCAGATACGCAGTATTTT
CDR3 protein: CASLKGGTRADTQYF

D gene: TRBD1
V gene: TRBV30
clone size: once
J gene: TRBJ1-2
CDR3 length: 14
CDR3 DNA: TGTGCCTGCCCGGGACAGGGCTTTGTATATGGCTACACCTTC
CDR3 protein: CACPGQGFVYGYTF

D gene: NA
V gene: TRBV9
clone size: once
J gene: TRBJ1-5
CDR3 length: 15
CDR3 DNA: TGTGCCAGCAGCCCGCGGGCTTATAGCAATCAGCCCCAGCATTTT
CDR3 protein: CASSPRAYSNQPQHF

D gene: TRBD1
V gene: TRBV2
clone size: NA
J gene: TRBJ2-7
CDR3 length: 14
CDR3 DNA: TGTGCCAGCAGTGATGGGGACAGCTTTTACGAGCAGTACTTC
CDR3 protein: CASSDGDSFYEQYF

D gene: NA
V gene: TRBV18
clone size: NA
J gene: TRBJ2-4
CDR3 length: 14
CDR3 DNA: TGTGCCAGCTCACCAACAGAGGCCAAAAACATTCAGTACTTC
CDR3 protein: CASSPTEAKNIQYF

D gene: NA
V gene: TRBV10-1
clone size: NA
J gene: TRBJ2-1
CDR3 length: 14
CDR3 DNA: TGCGCCAGCAGTGACGGGGGTTCCTACAATGAGCAGTTCTTC
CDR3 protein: CASSDGGSYNEQFF

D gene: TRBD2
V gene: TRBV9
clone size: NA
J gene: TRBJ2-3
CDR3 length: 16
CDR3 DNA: TGTGCCAGCAGCCTAGCGGGGGATTCTAGCACAGATACGCAGTATTTT
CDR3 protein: CASSLAGDSSTDTQYF

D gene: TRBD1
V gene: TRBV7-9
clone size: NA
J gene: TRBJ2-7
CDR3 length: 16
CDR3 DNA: TGTGCCAGCAGCCCCCGGACAGGGGGATTAGTCTACGAGCAGTACTTC
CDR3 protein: CASSPRTGGLVYEQYF

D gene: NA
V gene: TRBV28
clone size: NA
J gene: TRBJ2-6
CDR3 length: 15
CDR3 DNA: TGTGCCAGCAGTTTGGGGGCTTCTGGGGCCAACGTCCTGACTTTC
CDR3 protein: CASSLGASGANVLTF

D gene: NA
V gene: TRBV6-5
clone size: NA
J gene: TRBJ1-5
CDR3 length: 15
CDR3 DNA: TGTGCCAGCAGTTACTCGGGCAACTCGGGTCAGCCCCAGCATTTT
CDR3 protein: CASSYSGNSGQPQHF

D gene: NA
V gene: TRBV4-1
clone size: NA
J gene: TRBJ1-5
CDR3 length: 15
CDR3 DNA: TGCGCCAGCAGCCAAGTAGCAGGGGACAATCAGCCCCAGCATTTT
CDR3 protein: CASSQVAGDNQPQHF

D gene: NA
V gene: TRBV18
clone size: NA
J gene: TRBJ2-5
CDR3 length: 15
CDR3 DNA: TGTGCCAGCTCACCAGCCAGGACAGTTGGAGAGACCCAGTACTTC
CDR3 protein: CASSPARTVGETQYF

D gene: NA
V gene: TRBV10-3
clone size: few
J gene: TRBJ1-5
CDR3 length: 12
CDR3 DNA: TGTGCCACCTCTTTAGGGGAACAGCCCCAGCATTTT
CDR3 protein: CATSLGEQPQHF

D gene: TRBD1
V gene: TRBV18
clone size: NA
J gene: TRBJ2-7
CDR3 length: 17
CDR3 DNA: TGTGCCAGCTCACAGGGGACAGGGACCTCATACTCCTACGAGCAGTACTTC
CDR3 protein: CASSQGTGTSYSYEQYF

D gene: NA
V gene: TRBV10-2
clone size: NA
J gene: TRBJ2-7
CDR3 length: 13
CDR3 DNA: TGCGCCAGCAGTGAGTGGATACAGGGCGAGCAGTACTTC
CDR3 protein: CASSEWIQGEQYF

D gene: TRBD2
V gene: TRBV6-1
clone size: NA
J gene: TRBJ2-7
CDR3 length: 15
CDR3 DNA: TGTGCCAGCAGTGAAGGCGGGGGGAATTTCTACGAGCAGTACTTC
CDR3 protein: CASSEGGGNFYEQYF

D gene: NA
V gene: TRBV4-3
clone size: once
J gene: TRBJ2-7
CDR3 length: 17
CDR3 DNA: TGCGCCAGCAGCCAAGCCCCGCAGGCGGACTCCTCCTACGAGCAGTACTTC
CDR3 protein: CASSQAPQADSSYEQYF

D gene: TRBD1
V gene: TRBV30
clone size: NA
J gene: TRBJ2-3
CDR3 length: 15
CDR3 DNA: TGTGCCTGGAGTGCCGGGACAGGGGGGACAGATACGCAGTATTTT
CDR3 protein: CAWSAGTGGTDTQYF

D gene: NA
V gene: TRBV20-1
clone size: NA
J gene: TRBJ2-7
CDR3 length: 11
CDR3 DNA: TGCAGTGCTAGCCGGGACACGGAGCAGTACTTC
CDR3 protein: CSASRDTEQYF

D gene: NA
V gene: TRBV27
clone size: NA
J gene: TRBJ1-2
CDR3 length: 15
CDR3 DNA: TGTGCCAGCAGTTTATCCCCCACAGGGTCTCGTGGCTACACCTTC
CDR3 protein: CASSLSPTGSRGYTF

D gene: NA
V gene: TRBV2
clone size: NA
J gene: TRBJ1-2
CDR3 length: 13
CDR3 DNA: TGTGCCAGCAGTGAGGGGGAGGACTATGGCTACACCTTC
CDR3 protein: CASSEGEDYGYTF

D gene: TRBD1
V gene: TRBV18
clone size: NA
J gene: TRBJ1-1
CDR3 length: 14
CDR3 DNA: TGTGCCAGCTCACCAGGGACAGAAGGGGCTGAAGCTTTCTTT
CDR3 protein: CASSPGTEGAEAFF

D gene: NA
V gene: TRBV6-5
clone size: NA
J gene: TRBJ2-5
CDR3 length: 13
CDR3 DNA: TGTGCCAGCAGTTACTCGACCACCCGGACCCAGTACTTC
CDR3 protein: CASSYSTTRTQYF

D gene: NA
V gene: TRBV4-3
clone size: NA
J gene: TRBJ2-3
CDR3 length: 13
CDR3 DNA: TGCGCCAGCAGCCAAGTGGGAGCAGATACGCAGTATTTT
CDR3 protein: CASSQVGADTQYF

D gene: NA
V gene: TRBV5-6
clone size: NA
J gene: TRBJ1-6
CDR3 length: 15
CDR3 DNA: TGTGCCAGCAGCTTGAAGGGGAGGGATAATTCACCCCTCCACTTT
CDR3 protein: CASSLKGRDNSPLHF

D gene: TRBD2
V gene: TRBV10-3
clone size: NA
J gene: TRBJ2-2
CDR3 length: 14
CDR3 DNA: TGTGCCATCAGCCCCGCGAGGGAGGGCGGGGAGCTGTTTTTT
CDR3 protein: CAISPAREGGELFF

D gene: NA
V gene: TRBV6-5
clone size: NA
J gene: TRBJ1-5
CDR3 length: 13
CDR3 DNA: TGTGCCAGCAGCCGGGCCATAAATCAGCCCCAGCATTTT
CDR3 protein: CASSRAINQPQHF

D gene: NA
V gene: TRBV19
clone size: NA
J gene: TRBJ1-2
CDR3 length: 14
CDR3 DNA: TGTGCCAGTACCCAAAATGGGGGGCTCGGTGGCTACACCTTC
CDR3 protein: CASTQNGGLGGYTF

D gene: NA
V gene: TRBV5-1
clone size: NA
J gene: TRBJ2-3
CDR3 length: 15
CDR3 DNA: TGCGCCAGCAGCTTGGCGGGGGCCTACACAGATACGCAGTATTTT
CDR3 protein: CASSLAGAYTDTQYF

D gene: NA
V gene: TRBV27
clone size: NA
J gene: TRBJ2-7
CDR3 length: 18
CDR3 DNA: TGTGCCAGCAGTCGCGGAGGGGAATTTCTTCAGGGGGCCTACGAGCAGTACTTC
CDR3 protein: CASSRGGEFLQGAYEQYF

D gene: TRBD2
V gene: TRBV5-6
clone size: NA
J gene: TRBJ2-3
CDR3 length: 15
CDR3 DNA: TGTGCCAGCAGCTTGGTGCGGGGGGTGGCAGATACGCAGTATTTT
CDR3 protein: CASSLVRGVADTQYF

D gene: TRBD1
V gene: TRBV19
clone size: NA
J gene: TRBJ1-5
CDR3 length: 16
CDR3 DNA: TGTGCCAGTAGTATAACTGGGACAGCTAGCAATCAGCCCCAGCATTTT
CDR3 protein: CASSITGTASNQPQHF

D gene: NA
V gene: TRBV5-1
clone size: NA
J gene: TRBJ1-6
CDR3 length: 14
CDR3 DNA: TGCGCCAGCAGCCCGGGACAAAATAATTCACCCCTCCACTTT
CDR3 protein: CASSPGQNNSPLHF

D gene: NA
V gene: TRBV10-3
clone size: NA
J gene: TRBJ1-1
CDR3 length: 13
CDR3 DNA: TGTGCCATCAGTGTACAGGGAAACACTGAAGCTTTCTTT
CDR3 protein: CAISVQGNTEAFF

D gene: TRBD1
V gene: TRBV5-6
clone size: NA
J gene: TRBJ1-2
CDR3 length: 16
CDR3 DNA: TGTGCCAGCAGCTTGCTCCCGGGACAGGGGGATCGGGGCTACACCTTC
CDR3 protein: CASSLLPGQGDRGYTF

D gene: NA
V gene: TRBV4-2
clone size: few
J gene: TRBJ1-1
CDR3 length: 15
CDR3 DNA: TGTGCCAGCAGCCAAGCGGGCGCAGCGAACACTGAAGCTTTCTTT
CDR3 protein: CASSQAGAANTEAFF